Below are 11 T cell receptor beta chains sequenced from a single sample in a study of T cells after yellow fever vaccination. Each CDR3 protein gets one entry after TCRdb re-called the 5' RACE reads with MiXCR. The repertoire holds about 300,000 distinct CDR3 sequences, with roughly 7% as singletons. Here the sequenced sample was PBMCs, taken more than 40 days after the first yellow fever vaccination. These receptors were obtained from a man between 18 and 29 years old who received the YFV17D yellow fever vaccine.

This clonotype has just a few counts. The rearrangement joins TRBV20-1 to TRBJ1-1; 7 bases match TRBD1. In germline, CDR1 is DFQATT, CDR2 SNEGSKA (reference sequence). With V trimmed by 4 bases and J by 1 base, 6 bases remained unmatched. There are 14 residues in the CDR3. The CDR3 DNA sequence: TGCAGTGCTACTTCGACAGGGAAGAACACTGAAGCTTTCTTT. Translated, it gives CSATSTGKNTEAFF.

To note about this clonotype: At one end the junction does not follow the germline gene, possibly because of a read error. V usage is TRBV7-2 and J usage is TRBJ2-5, with D possibly TRBD2 on 6 matching bases. Germline V CDR1 and CDR2: SGHTA, FQGNSA. The CDR3 loop spans 15 amino acids. The CDR3 bases are TGTGCCGGCAGCAGGGAAGGGACTCGTCAAGAGACCCAGTACTTC. This codes for CAGSREGTRQETQYF.

The sample holds many counts of this clonotype. The chain carries TRBV5-5 and TRBJ2-7; D ambiguous. This CDR3 has 14 residues. Germline V gene lookup returns CDR1 SGHKS and CDR2 YYEKEE (reference sequence). Trimming removed 0 bases at V and 2 bases at J, with 9 bases between. The CDR3 spells CASSLAPETYEQYV. As DNA, the CDR3 is TGTGCCAGCAGCTTGGCTCCAGAGACCTACGAGCAGTACGTC.

This clonotype turned up a few times. V and J are TRBV6-2 or TRBV6-3 and TRBJ2-7; 12 bases match TRBD1. After removal of 7 bases from V and 2 bases from J, the junction contained 12 bases not matched to a gene. This CDR3 spans 17 amino acids. Germline-derived CDR1 and CDR2 are MNHEY and SVGEGT. Here the CDR3 reads CASTGTGGPAKPYEQYV. CDR3 nucleotides: TGTGCCAGCACCGGGACAGGGGGCCCGGCCAAGCCCTACGAGCAGTACGTC.

This clonotype was seen only a few times. The J gene is TRBJ2-1, the V gene TRBV14; 11 bases map to TRBD1. Germline V lookup: CDR1 SGHDN, CDR2 FVKESK. The CDR3 is made up of 17 amino acids. V lost 2 bases, J lost 3 bases, and 6 bases stayed unmatched. In nucleotides, the CDR3 is TGTGCCAGCAGCCAACAGGGGGACAGGGGGAACTACAATGAGCAGTTCTTC. It yields the protein CASSQQGDRGNYNEQFF.

The chain joins TRBV20-1 to TRBJ1-4; 9 bases are a match to TRBD1. CDR1 and CDR2 (germline): DFQATT, SNEGSKA (reference sequence). The CDR3 has 15 residues. The V and J ends lost 6 bases and 6 bases, in that order; junction bases with no gene match: 11. In DNA, the CDR3 is TGCAGTGCACCCTCCAGGACAGGGGTTGATGAAAAACTGTTTTTT. It yields the protein CSAPSRTGVDEKLFF.

This clonotype was counted a few times. The J gene is TRBJ2-7, the V gene TRBV7-2; D remains ambiguous. CDR3 length equals 15 residues. V was cut by 2 bases and J by 2 bases, with 13 bases left in between. The germline V gene has CDR1 SGHTA and CDR2 FQGNSA. Here the CDR3 reads CASSLSAAMAYEQYF. As DNA, the CDR3 is TGTGCCAGCAGCTTATCGGCGGCGATGGCCTACGAGCAGTACTTC.

This clonotype was counted only a few times. The chain combines TRBV7-8 with TRBJ1-1; no reliable D call. CDR3 length: 13 amino acids. V was pared by 5 bases and J by 7 bases, with 14 bases between. Germline V gene sequence: CDR1 SGHVS, CDR2 FQNEAQ. The CDR3 region is CASSVLSGFEAFF. In nucleotides, the CDR3 is TGTGCCAGCAGCGTACTGTCGGGGTTTGAAGCTTTCTTT.

This chain links TRBV5-6 with TRBJ1-2; D remains ambiguous. V dropped 1 base and J dropped 1 base, with 14 bases sitting between them. The germline V gene has CDR1 SGHDT and CDR2 YYEEEE. The CDR3 contains 16 residues. The CDR3 coding sequence is TGTGCCAGCAGCTTGAAGAACGTCGTAATTAACTATGGCTACACCTTC. Its translation is CASSLKNVVINYGYTF. Variable domain in full (rest from reference TRBV5-6 and TRBJ1-2): DAGVTQSPTHLIKTRGQQVTLRCSPKSGHDTVSWYQQALGQGPQFIFQYYEEEERQRGNFPDRFSGHQFPNYSSELNVNALLLGDSALYLCASSLKNVVINYGYTFGSGTRLTVV.

This clonotype appeared a few times. In DNA, the CDR3 is TGCGCCAGCAGATACCTAGCGGGGGAAGAGACCCAGTACTTC. It codes for CASRYLAGEETQYF. This chain joins TRBV5-1 and TRBJ2-5; 10 bases align to TRBD2. This CDR3 has 14 amino acids. Germline V gives CDR1 SGHRS, CDR2 YFSETQ. V was pared by 5 bases and J by 3 bases, with 4 bases of the junction left unmatched.

This clonotype came up many times. The chain has TRBV20-1 and TRBJ1-1; tentative D call: TRBD1 (6 bases). The V end was cut by 3 bases, the J end by 4 bases, with 6 bases between. Germline loops: CDR1 DFQATT, CDR2 SNEGSKA (reference sequence). This CDR3 is built from 11 residues. The CDR3 sequence: CSASRGTEAFF. In DNA, the CDR3 is TGCAGTGCTAGCAGGGGCACTGAAGCTTTCTTT.